The 28 T cell receptor beta chains below come from one sample, sequenced in a study of T cell responses to AZD1222 COVID-19 vaccine. Generated by immunoSEQ multiplex PCR, the TCRdb table keeps only in-frame clones and is missing some. The sample holds fewer than 80,000 clones, more than 70% seen once. The sample consisted of peripheral blood, taken 28 days after the second dose of the MenACWY control vaccine. These receptors originate from an adult who received the MenACWY meningococcal vaccine as a control.

The sample holds one count of this clone. The V and J genes are TRBV28 and TRBJ1-5; 8 nucleotides align to TRBD1. There are 16 residues in the CDR3. With V trimmed by 4 bases and J by 6 bases, 11 bases remained unmatched. From germline, CDR1 is MDHEN and CDR2 SYDVKM. CDR3 DNA: TGTGCCAGCAGTTCCCCCGACAGGGGAATTGGTCAGCCCCAGCATTTT. This translates into CASSSPDRGIGQPQHF.

The rearrangement uses TRBV24-1 and TRBJ1-1; D remains ambiguous. CDR1 KGHDR and CDR2 SFDVKD come from the germline V gene. CDR3 size: 13 residues. Trimming removed 4 bases at V and 2 bases at J, with 7 bases between. The CDR3 region has the DNA TGTGCCACCAGTGACAGCTTTAACACTGAAGCTTTCTTT. Amino acids: CATSDSFNTEAFF.

The V and J genes are TRBV3-1 (or the pseudogene TRBV3-2) and TRBJ1-2, with D perhaps TRBD1 (6 bases). The CDR3 loop spans 13 amino acids. The V gene's germline CDR1 is LGHDT and CDR2 YNNKEL (reference sequence). V was cut by 3 bases and J by 6 bases, with 11 bases left in between. The CDR3 protein is CASSHIQGDGYTF. The CDR3 DNA follows: TGTGCCAGCAGCCATATACAGGGCGATGGCTACACCTTC.

The J gene is TRBJ1-1, the V gene TRBV6-1; possible D gene TRBD1, 6 bases. V gave up 3 bases and J gave up 8 bases, with 16 bases separating them. In germline, CDR1 is MNHNS, CDR2 SASEGT. This CDR3 contains 14 residues. The CDR3 DNA sequence: TGTGCCAGCAGTGAGGCAGGGGCGCCTAGCGAAGCTTTCTTT. Its translation: CASSEAGAPSEAFF.

The rearrangement links TRBV7-2 to TRBJ1-5; D is ambiguous. The ends were cut back, 1 base at V and 3 bases at J, with 7 bases in the middle. In germline, CDR1 is SGHTA, CDR2 FQGNSA. The CDR3 is 14 residues long. The CDR3 loop is CASSLETLNQPQHF. The DNA of the CDR3 is TGTGCCAGCAGCTTAGAGACTCTCAATCAGCCCCAGCATTTT.

V usage is TRBV5-4 and J usage is TRBJ1-1; D is undetermined. The germline gives CDR1 SGHNT, CDR2 YYREEE (reference sequence). The V end was cut by 4 bases, the J end by 1 base, with 11 bases between. The CDR3 loop spans 14 amino acids. The CDR3 loop is CASSPTMGNTEAFF. The CDR3 DNA sequence: TGTGCCAGCAGCCCGACAATGGGGAACACTGAAGCTTTCTTT.

The chain carries TRBV19 and TRBJ2-6, with 7 bases that match TRBD1. Unmatched junction bases numbered 11, after V lost 10 bases and J lost 2 bases. This CDR3 region has 16 residues. Germline loops: CDR1 LNHDA, CDR2 SQIVND (reference sequence). CDR3 DNA: TGTGCCATCGCAGCCCAAACAGGGGCTGGGGCCAACGTCCTGACTTTC. Protein product: CAIAAQTGAGANVLTF.

The chain combines TRBV6-4 with TRBJ2-3; 11 bases line up with TRBD2. Germline CDR1 reads MRHNA; CDR2 reads SNTAGT. The CDR3 has 16 residues. V was clipped by 2 bases and J by 3 bases; unmatched bases: 4. DNA of the CDR3: TGTGCCAGCAGTGACAGTAGCGGGGGGGCAACAGATACGCAGTATTTT. Translation: CASSDSSGGATDTQYF.

This chain connects TRBV7-2 to TRBJ1-2, with D unclear. Germline V gene sequence: CDR1 SGHTA, CDR2 FQGNSA. The CDR3 runs 11 residues. Trimming left V 5 bases short and J 8 bases short, with 9 bases between. Here the CDR3 DNA reads TGTGCCAGCAGCGGGAATGGAGGCTACACCTTC. Protein sequence: CASSGNGGYTF.

The gene calls are TRBV10-3 and TRBJ1-1; TRBD1 is a possible D gene (5 bases). Germline V lookup: CDR1 ENHRY, CDR2 SYGVKD. This CDR3 has 12 amino acids. Trimming cost V 3 bases and J 7 bases, with 9 bases left between them. CDR3 in amino acids: CAISEFGGEAFF. The CDR3 DNA sequence: TGTGCCATCAGTGAATTCGGGGGTGAAGCTTTCTTT.

The chain joins TRBV9 to TRBJ2-1, with TRBD2 matching over 10 bases. V dropped 4 bases and J dropped 2; count of bases not matched to a gene: 3. CDR1 is SGDLS, CDR2 YYNGEE, per germline. CDR3 length equals 15 residues. The CDR3: CASSHSGGPYNEQFF. The CDR3 coding sequence is TGTGCCAGCAGCCATAGCGGGGGGCCCTACAATGAGCAGTTCTTC.

The CDR3 coding sequence is TGTGCCAGCACCTCAAGGGAGAGTTCACCCCTCCACTTT. This translates into CASTSRESSPLHF. The chain has TRBV6-5 and TRBJ1-6; no clear D. CDR3 size: 13 residues. CDR1 is MNHEY, CDR2 SVGAGI, per germline. V lost 7 bases, J lost 9 bases, and 13 bases lay in between.

V and J are TRBV14 and TRBJ1-1; D unresolved. The CDR3 length is 13 residues. Per the germline V gene, CDR1 is SGHDN and CDR2 is FVKESK. Trimming took 4 bases from V and 0 from J, leaving 6 bases between them. The DNA of the CDR3 is TGTGCCAGCAGCCCGACGGTGAACACTGAAGCTTTCTTT. The encoded protein is CASSPTVNTEAFF.

The V call is TRBV6-5, the J call TRBJ1-2; D gene ambiguous. Per germline, CDR1 MNHEY and CDR2 SVGAGI. V lost 6 bases, J lost 4 bases, and 15 bases lay in between. This CDR3 comprises 14 residues. The CDR3 DNA reads as TGTGCCAGCAGGCCTGAGAGTAGGCTCTATGGCTACACCTTC. This encodes CASRPESRLYGYTF.

The gene calls are TRBV11-3 and TRBJ2-3; D unresolved. Trimming took off 5 bases at V and 2 bases at J, with 14 bases between the two ends. The CDR3 is 15 residues long. From germline, CDR1 is SGHNT and CDR2 YENEEA. Here the CDR3 DNA reads TGTGCCAGCAGCCCAAGGGCGACTTTCACAGATACGCAGTATTTT. It specifies CASSPRATFTDTQYF.

V gene TRBV13 combines with J gene TRBJ1-1; 12 bases match TRBD1. The CDR3 is made up of 17 amino acids. V gave up 4 bases and J gave up 4 bases; unmatched junction bases: 10. In germline, CDR1 is PRHDT, CDR2 FYEKMQ (reference sequence). The CDR3 DNA reads TGTGCCAGCAGCTCAGCCGGGACAGGGGGCGCCGGCACTGAAGCTTTCTTT. Its protein product is CASSSAGTGGAGTEAFF.

This clone was counted once. The chain employs TRBV19 and TRBJ1-5; 7 bases align to TRBD1. Germline trimming cut 9 bases from V and 2 bases from J; bases unmatched to any gene: 10. Germline CDR1 is LNHDA and CDR2 is SQIVND (reference sequence). This CDR3 is 15 amino acids long. The CDR3 nucleotides read TGTGCCAGCGGCCCTCAGGGGGGAGGCAATCAGCCCCAGCATTTT. This encodes CASGPQGGGNQPQHF.

V gene TRBV13 combines with J gene TRBJ2-2, with unresolved D. The ends were cut back, 4 bases at V and 3 bases at J, with 0 bases in the middle. CDR3 length: 11 residues. Germline assignment: CDR1 PRHDT and CDR2 FYEKMQ (reference sequence). CDR3 nucleotides: TGTGCCAGCAGCTACACCGGGGAGCTGTTTTTT. Protein: CASSYTGELFF.

The CDR3 DNA reads as TGTGCCTGGAGTGTACCGATGGGGACAGGGGGTCTCTATGGCTACACCTTC. It translates to CAWSVPMGTGGLYGYTF. This chain uses TRBV30 with TRBJ1-2, with 11 bases identical to TRBD1. Per germline, CDR1 GTSNPN and CDR2 SVGIG (reference sequence). V shed 0 bases, J shed 4 bases, and the junction held 10 bases outside the gene matches. The CDR3 runs 17 residues.

The V and J genes are TRBV19 and TRBJ1-2, with TRBD1 identical over 7 bases. There are 17 residues in the CDR3. Germline CDR1 is LNHDA and CDR2 is SQIVND (reference sequence). V lost 6 bases, J lost 4 bases, and 17 bases stayed unmatched. For the CDR3, the DNA is TGTGCCAGTAGGACAGGGATGGAAGGGTTCGCGGGCTATGGCTACACCTTC. Its protein product is CASRTGMEGFAGYGYTF.

The rearrangement joins TRBV5-5 to TRBJ2-7; D is unresolved. Between the trimmed V and J ends, which lost 3 bases and 4 bases, there was a span of 14 bases. The CDR3 is made up of 14 amino acids. Per the germline V gene, CDR1 is SGHKS and CDR2 is YYEKEE (reference sequence). The CDR3 region has the DNA TGTGCCAGCAGCTCCCTACGTGAGAATTACGAGCAGTACTTC. Amino acid sequence: CASSSLRENYEQYF. Drawing the rest from reference TRBV5-5 and TRBJ2-7, the complete variable domain is DAGVTQSPTHLIKTRGQQVTLRCSPISGHKSVSWYQQVLGQGPQFIFQYYEKEERGRGNFPDRFSARQFPNYSSELNVNALLLGDSALYLCASSSLRENYEQYFGPGTRLTVT.

The rearrangement links TRBV23-1 to TRBJ1-4, with 11 bases that match TRBD1. TRBV23-1 is marked as an open reading frame, function uncertain. V was pared by 0 bases and J by 7 bases, with 10 bases of the junction left unmatched. CDR3 length: 18 amino acids. CDR3 protein: CASSQSTDRGLWVEKLFF. The CDR3 region has the DNA TGCGCCAGCAGTCAATCAACGGACAGGGGGCTTTGGGTTGAAAAACTGTTTTTT.

This sequence joins TRBV19 and TRBJ1-6; 8 bases are a match to TRBD1. The CDR3 has 15 amino acids. Germline CDR1 and CDR2: LNHDA and SQIVND (reference sequence). V lost 5 bases to trimming and J lost 8 bases; unmatched junction nucleotides: 8. The DNA of the CDR3 is TGTGCCAGTAGTGTATTGGGACAGGTTGATTCACCCCTCCACTTT. Its protein is CASSVLGQVDSPLHF.

V is TRBV7-9 and J is TRBJ1-5; 9 nucleotides match TRBD1. CDR1 SEHNR and CDR2 FQNEAQ come from the germline V gene (reference sequence). V shed 4 bases, J shed 7 bases, and the junction held 5 bases outside the gene matches. This CDR3 is built from 14 residues. CDR3 in amino acids: CASSYTGGDQPQHF. In DNA form, the CDR3 reads TGTGCCAGCAGCTACACAGGGGGCGACCAGCCCCAGCATTTT.

This rearrangement joins TRBV4-1 to TRBJ2-1; a weak D match, TRBD2 (6 bases). Trimming cost V 1 base and J 7 bases, with 14 bases left between them. The germline gives CDR1 MGHRA, CDR2 YSYEKL. The CDR3 loop spans 15 amino acids. DNA of the CDR3: TGCGCCAGCAGCCAAGGGTACGCGGGGAATAATGAGCAGTTCTTC. Amino acids: CASSQGYAGNNEQFF.

This clone has a handful of counts. V gene TRBV6-5 combines with J gene TRBJ1-3; maybe TRBD1 (5 bases). Trimming stripped 6 bases from V and 0 bases from J, with 9 bases between. CDR3 length equals 14 residues. Germline V gene sequence: CDR1 MNHEY, CDR2 SVGAGI. CDR3 sequence: CASRSTGSGNTIYF. The CDR3, as DNA: TGTGCCAGCAGATCCACAGGCTCTGGAAACACCATATATTTT.

The chain has TRBV11-3 and TRBJ2-3; 7 nucleotides line up with TRBD2. Germline CDR1 reads SGHNT; CDR2 reads YENEEA. The CDR3 totals 12 residues. J lost 8 bases, V lost 5 bases, and 4 bases had no gene match. The CDR3 DNA reads TGTGCCAGCAGCACCTCGGGGGGTACGCAGTATTTT. It codes for CASSTSGGTQYF.

Only one count was recorded for this clone. The V call is TRBV5-1, the J call TRBJ2-3; 14 bases fit TRBD2. The germline CDR1 and CDR2 sequences are SGHRS and YFSETQ. The CDR3 extends over 18 amino acids. V lost 2 bases to trimming and J lost 0 bases; unmatched junction nucleotides: 5. The CDR3 bases are TGCGCCAGCAGCTTCGGACTAGCGGGGGGCCATAGCACAGATACGCAGTATTTT. Translation gives CASSFGLAGGHSTDTQYF. Variable domain in full (rest from reference TRBV5-1 and TRBJ2-3): KAGVTQTPRYLIKTRGQQVTLSCSPISGHRSVSWYQQTPGQGLQFLFEYFSETQRNKGNFPGRFSGRQFSNSRSEMNVSTLELGDSALYLCASSFGLAGGHSTDTQYFGPGTRLTVL.